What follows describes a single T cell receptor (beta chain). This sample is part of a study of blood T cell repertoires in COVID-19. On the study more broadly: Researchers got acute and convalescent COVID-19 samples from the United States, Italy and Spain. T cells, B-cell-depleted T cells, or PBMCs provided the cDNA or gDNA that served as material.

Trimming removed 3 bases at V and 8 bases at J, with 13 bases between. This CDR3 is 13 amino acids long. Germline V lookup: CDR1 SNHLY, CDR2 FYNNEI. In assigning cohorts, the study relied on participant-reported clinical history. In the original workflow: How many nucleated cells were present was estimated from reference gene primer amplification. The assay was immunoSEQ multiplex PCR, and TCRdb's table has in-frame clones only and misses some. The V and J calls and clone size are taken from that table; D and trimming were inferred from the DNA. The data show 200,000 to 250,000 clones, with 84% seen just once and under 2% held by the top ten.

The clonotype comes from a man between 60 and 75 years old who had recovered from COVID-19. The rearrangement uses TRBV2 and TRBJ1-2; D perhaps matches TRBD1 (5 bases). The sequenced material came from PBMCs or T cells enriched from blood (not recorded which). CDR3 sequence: CASSDVQGEGYTF. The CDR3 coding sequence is TGTGCCAGCAGTGATGTCCAGGGTGAGGGCTACACCTTC.